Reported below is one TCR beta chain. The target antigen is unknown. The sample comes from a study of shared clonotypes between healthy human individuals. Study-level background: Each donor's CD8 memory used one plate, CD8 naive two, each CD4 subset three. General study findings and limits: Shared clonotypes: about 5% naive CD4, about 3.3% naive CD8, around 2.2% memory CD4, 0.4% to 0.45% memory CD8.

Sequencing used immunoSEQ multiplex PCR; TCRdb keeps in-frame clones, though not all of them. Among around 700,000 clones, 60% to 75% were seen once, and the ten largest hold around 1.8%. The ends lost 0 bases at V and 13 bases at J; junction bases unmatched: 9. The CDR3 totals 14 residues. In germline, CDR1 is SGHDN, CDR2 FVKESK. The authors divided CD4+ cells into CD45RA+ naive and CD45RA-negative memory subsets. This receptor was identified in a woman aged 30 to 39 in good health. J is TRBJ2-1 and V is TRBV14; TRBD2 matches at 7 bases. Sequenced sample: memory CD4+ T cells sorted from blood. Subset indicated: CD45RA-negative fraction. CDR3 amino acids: CASSQDFGGSPQFF. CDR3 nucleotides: TGTGCCAGCAGCCAAGATTTCGGCGGGAGTCCTCAGTTCTTC.